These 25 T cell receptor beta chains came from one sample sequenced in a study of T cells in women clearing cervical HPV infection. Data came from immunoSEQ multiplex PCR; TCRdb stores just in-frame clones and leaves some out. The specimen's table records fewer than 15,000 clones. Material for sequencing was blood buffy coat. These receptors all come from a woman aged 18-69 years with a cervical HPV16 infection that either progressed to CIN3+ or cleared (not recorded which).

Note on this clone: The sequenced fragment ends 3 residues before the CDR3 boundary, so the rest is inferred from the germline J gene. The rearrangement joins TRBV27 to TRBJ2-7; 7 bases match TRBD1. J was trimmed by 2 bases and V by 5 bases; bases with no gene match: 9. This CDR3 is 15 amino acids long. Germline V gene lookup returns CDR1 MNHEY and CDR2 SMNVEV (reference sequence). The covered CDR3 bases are TGTGCCAGCAGTCCCGACAGGGAAACCCCCTACGAG. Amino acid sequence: CASSPDRETPYE. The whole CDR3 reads CASSPDRETPYEQYF.

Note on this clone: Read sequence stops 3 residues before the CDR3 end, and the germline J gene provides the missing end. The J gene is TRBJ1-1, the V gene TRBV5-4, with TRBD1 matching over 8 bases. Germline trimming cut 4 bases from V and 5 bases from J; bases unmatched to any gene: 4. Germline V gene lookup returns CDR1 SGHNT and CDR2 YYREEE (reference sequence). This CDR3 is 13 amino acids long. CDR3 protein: CASSHRGETEAFF. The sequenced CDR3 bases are TGTGCCAGCAGCCACAGGGGGGAAACTGAA.

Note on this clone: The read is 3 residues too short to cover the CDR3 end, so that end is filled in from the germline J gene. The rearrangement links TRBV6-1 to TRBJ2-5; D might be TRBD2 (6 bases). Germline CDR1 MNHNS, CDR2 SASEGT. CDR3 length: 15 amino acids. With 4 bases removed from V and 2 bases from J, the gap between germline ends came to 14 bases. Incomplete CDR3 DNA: TGTGCCAGCAGTGTAGGTAGCGGCTATCAAGAGACC. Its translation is CASSVGSGYQET. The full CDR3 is CASSVGSGYQETQYF.

This CDR3 reads CASSVGTTADTQYF. CDR3 DNA (partial): TGTGCCAGCAGTGTGGGCACCACGGCAGATACG. The V and J genes are TRBV2 and TRBJ2-3; unclear D gene. Read coverage stops 3 residues before the CDR3 terminus; the germline J gene supplies the remainder. In germline, CDR1 is SNHLY, CDR2 FYNNEI. The CDR3 is 14 residues long. The germline V and J ends were trimmed by 4 bases and 4 bases, with 12 bases remaining between them.

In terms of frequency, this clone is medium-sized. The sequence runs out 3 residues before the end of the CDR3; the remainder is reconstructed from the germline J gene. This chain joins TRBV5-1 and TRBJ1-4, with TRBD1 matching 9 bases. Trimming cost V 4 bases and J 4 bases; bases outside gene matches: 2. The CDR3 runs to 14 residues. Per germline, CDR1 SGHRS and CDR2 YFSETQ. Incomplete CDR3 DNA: TGCGCCAGCAGCAGACAGGGGGATAATGAAAAA. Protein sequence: CASSRQGDNEK. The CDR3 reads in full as CASSRQGDNEKLFF.

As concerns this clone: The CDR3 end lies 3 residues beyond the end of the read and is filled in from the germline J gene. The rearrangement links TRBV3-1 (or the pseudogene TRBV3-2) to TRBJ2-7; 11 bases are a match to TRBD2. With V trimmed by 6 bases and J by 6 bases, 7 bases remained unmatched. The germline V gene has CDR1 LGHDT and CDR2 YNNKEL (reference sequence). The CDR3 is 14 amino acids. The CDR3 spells CASSSSGGHLEQYF. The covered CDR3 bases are TGTGCCAGCAGTTCTAGCGGGGGGCATCTCGAG.

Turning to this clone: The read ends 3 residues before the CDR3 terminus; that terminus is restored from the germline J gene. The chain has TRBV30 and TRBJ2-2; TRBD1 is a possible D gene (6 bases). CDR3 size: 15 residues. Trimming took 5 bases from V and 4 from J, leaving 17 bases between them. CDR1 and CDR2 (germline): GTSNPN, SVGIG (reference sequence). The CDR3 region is CAWDSLTGFTGELFF. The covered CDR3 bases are TGTGCCTGGGATAGTTTGACAGGCTTCACCGGGGAG. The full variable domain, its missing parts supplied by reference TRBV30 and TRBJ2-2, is SQTIHQWPATLVQPVGSPLSLECTVEGTSNPNLYWYRQAAGRGLQLLFYSVGIGQISSEVPQNLSASRPQDRQFILSSKKLLLSDSGFYLCAWDSLTGFTGELFFGEGSRLTVL.

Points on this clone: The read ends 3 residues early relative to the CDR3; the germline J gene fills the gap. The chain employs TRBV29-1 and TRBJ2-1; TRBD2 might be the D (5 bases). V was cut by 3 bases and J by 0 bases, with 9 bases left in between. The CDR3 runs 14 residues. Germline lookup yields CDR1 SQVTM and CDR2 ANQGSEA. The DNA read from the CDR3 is TGCAGCGTTGATGAGCGGAGCTCCTACAATGAG. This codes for CSVDERSSYNE. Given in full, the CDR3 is CSVDERSSYNEQFF.

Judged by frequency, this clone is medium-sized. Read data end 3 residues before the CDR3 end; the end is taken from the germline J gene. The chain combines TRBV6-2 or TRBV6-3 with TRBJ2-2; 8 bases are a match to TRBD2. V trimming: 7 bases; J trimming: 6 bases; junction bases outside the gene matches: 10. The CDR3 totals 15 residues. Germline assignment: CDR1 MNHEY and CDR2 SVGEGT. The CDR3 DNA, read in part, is TGTGCCAGCACCCAACGGGGACTAGAGGCCGGGGAG. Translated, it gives CASTQRGLEAGE. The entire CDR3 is CASTQRGLEAGELFF.

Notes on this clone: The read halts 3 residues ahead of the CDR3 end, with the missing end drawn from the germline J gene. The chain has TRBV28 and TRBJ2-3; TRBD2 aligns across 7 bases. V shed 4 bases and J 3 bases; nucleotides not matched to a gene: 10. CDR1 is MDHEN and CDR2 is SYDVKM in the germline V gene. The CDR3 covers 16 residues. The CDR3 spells CASSSKAGRGTDTQYF. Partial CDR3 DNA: TGTGCCAGCAGTTCTAAAGCGGGGAGGGGAACAGATACG.

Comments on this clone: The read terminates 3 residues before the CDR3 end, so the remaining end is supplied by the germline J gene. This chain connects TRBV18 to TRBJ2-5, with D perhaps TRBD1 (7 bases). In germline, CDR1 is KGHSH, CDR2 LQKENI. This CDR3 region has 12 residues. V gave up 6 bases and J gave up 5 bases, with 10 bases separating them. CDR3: CASSAGGETQYF. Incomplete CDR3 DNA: TGTGCCAGCTCCGCAGGGGGGGAGACC.

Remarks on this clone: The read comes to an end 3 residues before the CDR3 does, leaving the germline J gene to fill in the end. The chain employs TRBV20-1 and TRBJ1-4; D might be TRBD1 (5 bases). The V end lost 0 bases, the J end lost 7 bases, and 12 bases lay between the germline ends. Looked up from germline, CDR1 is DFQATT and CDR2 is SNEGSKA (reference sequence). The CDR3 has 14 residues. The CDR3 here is CSARDLGTVEKLFF. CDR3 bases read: TGCAGTGCTAGAGATCTCGGGACTGTTGAAAAA.

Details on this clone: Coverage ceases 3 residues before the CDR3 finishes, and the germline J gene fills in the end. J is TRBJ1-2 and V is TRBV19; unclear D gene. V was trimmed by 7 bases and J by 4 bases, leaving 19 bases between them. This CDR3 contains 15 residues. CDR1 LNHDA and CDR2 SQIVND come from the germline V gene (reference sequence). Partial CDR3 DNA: TGTGCCAGTACCTCTTGGAGAAGGTCAGGCTATGGC. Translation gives CASTSWRRSGYG. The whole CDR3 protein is CASTSWRRSGYGYTF.

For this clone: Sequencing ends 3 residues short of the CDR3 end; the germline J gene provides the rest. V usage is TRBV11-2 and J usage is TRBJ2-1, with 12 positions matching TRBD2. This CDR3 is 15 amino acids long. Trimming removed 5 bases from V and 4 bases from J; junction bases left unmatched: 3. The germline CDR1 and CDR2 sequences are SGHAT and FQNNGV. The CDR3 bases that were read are TGTGCCAGCAGCCCCGGGACTAGCGGGTACAATGAG. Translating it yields CASSPGTSGYNE. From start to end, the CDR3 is CASSPGTSGYNEQFF.

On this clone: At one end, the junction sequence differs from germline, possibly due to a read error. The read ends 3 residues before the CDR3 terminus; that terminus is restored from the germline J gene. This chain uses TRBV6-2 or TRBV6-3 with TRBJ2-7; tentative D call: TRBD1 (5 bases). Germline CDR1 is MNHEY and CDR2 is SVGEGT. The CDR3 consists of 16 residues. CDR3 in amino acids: CASSYSGGAQSSEQYF. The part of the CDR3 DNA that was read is TGTGCCAGCAGTTACTCAGGTGGGGCCCAATCCTCCGAG.

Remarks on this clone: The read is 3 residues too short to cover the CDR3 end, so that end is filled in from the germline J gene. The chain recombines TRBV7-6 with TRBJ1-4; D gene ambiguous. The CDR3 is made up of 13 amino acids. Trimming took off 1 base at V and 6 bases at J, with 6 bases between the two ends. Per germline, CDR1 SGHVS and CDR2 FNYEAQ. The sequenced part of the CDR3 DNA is TGTGCCAGCAGCTTAGAGGCGGATGAAAAA. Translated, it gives CASSLEADEK. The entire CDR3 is CASSLEADEKLFF.

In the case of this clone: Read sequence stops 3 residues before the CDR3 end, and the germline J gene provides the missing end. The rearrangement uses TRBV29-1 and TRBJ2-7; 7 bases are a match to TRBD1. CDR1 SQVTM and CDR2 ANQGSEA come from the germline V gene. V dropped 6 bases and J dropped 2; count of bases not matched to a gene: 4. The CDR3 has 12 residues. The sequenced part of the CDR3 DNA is TGCAGCGTCAACAGGGGTCCCTACGAG. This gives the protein CSVNRGPYE. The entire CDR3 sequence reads CSVNRGPYEQYF.

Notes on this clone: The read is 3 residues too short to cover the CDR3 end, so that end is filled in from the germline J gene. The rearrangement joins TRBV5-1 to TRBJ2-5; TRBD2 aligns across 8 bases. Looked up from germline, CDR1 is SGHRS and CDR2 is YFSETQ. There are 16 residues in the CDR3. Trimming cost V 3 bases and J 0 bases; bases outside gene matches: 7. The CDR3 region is CASSSRGGLYQETQYF. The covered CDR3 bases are TGCGCCAGCAGCTCCCGCGGGGGGTTGTACCAAGAGACC. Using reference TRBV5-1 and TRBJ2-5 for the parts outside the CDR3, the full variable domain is KAGVTQTPRYLIKTRGQQVTLSCSPISGHRSVSWYQQTPGQGLQFLFEYFSETQRNKGNFPGRFSGRQFSNSRSEMNVSTLELGDSALYLCASSSRGGLYQETQYFGPGTRLLVL.

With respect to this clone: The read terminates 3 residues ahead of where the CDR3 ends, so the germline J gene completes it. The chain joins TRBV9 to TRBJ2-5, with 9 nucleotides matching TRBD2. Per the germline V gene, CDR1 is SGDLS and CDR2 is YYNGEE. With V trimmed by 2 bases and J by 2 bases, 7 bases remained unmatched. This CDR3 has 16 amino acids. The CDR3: CASSVLAGSGQETQYF. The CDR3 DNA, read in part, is TGTGCCAGCAGCGTCCTAGCGGGGTCAGGGCAAGAGACC.

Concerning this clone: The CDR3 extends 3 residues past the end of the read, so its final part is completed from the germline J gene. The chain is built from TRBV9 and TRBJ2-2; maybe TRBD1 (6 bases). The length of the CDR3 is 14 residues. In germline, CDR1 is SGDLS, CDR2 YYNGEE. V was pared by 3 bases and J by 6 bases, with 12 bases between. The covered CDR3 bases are TGTGCCAGCAGCGGAGGGGGTTTAGCCGGGGAG. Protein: CASSGGGLAGE. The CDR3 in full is CASSGGGLAGELFF.

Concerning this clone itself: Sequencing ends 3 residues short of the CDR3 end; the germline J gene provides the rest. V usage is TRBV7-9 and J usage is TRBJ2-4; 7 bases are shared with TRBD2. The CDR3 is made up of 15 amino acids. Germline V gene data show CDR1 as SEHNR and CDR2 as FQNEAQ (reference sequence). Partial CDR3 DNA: TGTGCCAGCAGCTTAAGAGGGCCATGGGACTATGGT. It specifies CASSLRGPWDYG. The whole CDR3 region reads CASSLRGPWDYGQYF.

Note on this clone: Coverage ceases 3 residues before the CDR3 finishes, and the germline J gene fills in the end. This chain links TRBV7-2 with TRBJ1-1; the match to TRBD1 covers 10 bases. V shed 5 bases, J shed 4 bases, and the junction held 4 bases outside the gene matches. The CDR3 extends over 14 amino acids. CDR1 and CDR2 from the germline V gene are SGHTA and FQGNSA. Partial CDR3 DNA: TGTGCCAGCAGCCCGGACAGGGGGGGCACTGAA. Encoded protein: CASSPDRGGTE. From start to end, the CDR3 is CASSPDRGGTEAFF.

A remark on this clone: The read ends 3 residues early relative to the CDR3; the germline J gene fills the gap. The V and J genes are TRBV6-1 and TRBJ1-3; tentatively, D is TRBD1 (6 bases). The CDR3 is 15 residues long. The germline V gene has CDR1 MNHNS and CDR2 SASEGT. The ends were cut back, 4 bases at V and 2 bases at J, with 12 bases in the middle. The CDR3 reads CASSASYRAGNTIYF. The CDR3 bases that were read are TGTGCCAGCAGTGCCTCTTACAGGGCTGGAAACACC.

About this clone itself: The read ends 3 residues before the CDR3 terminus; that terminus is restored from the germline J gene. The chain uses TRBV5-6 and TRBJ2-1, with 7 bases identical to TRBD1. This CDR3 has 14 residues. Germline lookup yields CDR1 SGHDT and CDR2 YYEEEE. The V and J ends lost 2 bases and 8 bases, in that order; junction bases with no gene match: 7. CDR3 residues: CASSFGTVLYEQFF. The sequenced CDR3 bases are TGTGCCAGCAGCTTCGGGACAGTTCTCTATGAG.

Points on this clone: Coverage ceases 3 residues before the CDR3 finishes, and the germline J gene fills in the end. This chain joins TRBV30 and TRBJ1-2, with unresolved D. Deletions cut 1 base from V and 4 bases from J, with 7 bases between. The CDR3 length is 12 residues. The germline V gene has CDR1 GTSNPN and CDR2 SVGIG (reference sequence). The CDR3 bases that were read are TGTGCCTGGAGTGAGGAGGGCTATGGC. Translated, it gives CAWSEEGYG. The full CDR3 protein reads CAWSEEGYGYTF.